This is a list of T cell receptor beta chains from one sample in a study of blood T cell repertoires in COVID-19. Clones were sequenced by immunoSEQ multiplex PCR, and TCRdb holds only the in-frame ones, with some missing. The data contain 150,000 to 200,000 clones, 80% to 90% of them singletons. Sequenced material: peripheral blood. The receptor source for this set is a man between 70 and 80 years old with active or convalescent COVID-19. Both conserved end residues are part of each CDR3. The order of the fields is clone size, V gene, J gene, D gene, CDR3 protein, CDR3 DNA. A D gene is named only where the DNA matches it firmly. Expanded clones are given a class, and other clones once, few, many or no size at all.

>NA|TRBV4-3|TRBJ2-6|NA
CASSQGQISGANVLTF
TGCGCCAGCAGCCAAGGACAGATCTCTGGGGCCAACGTCCTGACTTTC
>NA|TRBV9|TRBJ1-5|NA
CASSAGTNQPQHF
TGTGCCAGCAGCGCCGGGACAAATCAGCCCCAGCATTTT
>NA|TRBV12-3/TRBV12-4|TRBJ2-5|NA
CASTRGGYETQYF
TGTGCCAGCACCAGAGGGGGTTACGAGACCCAGTACTTC
>NA|TRBV10-3|TRBJ1-1|TRBD1
CAIRKPGQGAVTEAFF
TGTGCCATCAGAAAGCCGGGACAGGGGGCGGTCACTGAAGCTTTCTTT
>NA|TRBV5-6|TRBJ1-2|TRBD1
CASYDRGGGGYTF
TGTGCCAGCTACGACAGGGGAGGCGGCGGCTACACCTTC
>NA|TRBV6-6|TRBJ2-1|TRBD2
CASGGASYNEQFF
TGTGCTTCGGGAGGGGCCTCCTACAATGAGCAGTTCTTC
>NA|TRBV5-1|TRBJ2-7|TRBD1
CASSLIGQGLSYEQYF
TGCGCCAGCAGCTTGATAGGACAGGGTCTGTCCTACGAGCAGTACTTC
>NA|TRBV12-5|TRBJ2-4|TRBD1
CASGLEQGLENIQYF
TGTGCTAGTGGTTTGGAACAGGGGTTGGAAAACATTCAGTACTTC
>NA|TRBV27|TRBJ2-1|TRBD1
CASSQQGASYNEQFF
TGTGCCAGCAGCCAACAGGGGGCCAGCTACAATGAGCAGTTCTTC
>few|TRBV6-2/TRBV6-3|TRBJ2-2|NA
CASSPSAGELFF
TGTGCCAGCAGCCCTAGCGCCGGGGAGCTGTTTTTT
>NA|TRBV29-1|TRBJ2-1|TRBD1
CSAQGAYNEQFF
TGCAGCGCACAGGGGGCTTACAATGAGCAGTTCTTC